The entry below gives a single TCR beta chain sequence along with its context. Its antigen is currently not known. No much larger clonotype is one base removed from it; base qualities were not supplied. This entry comes from a study of T cells in Graves' hyperthyroidism and ophthalmopathy (dated by TCRdb to about 2019). Describing the broader study: Peripheral blood samples were taken at the time of initial diagnosis, prior to any treatment. In addition, the study compared T-cell repertoires in thyroid tissue and in blood from over 5 Graves' hyperthyroidism patients. The paper reports TCR Vbeta CDR3 sequencing of over 130 peripheral blood samples: 40 or so ophthalmopathy, approximately 74 hyperthyroidism and 17 progressor patients. The 100 discovery patients were randomly split 7:3 into training and test sets. An independent validation cohort of 18 to 20 hyperthyroidism patients and 17 patients who later progressed to ophthalmopathy tested prospective prediction of ophthalmopathy. After sampling, hyperthyroidism patients received methimazole starting at 30 mg daily, and ophthalmopathy patients received high-dose intravenous methylprednisolone. To identify distinguishing TCR V-J signatures, a discovery cohort of 90 to 100 patients was used, comprising 40 to 45 with Graves' ophthalmopathy and some 60 with stable Graves' hyperthyroidism. General findings and caveats noted by the study authors: Blood samples also contained most of the expanded thyroid clonotypes (frequency above 0.001), which suggests that blood repertoires may reflect thyroid immune responses. A 13 V-J signature model separated ophthalmopathy from stable hyperthyroidism, with around 88% sensitivity and 81.08% specificity in cross-validation and 80%/75% in testing. No statistical method was used to fix the sample size in advance, and group allocation was not hidden from the investigators. In validation, the model predicted progression to ophthalmopathy with approximately 71% sensitivity and roughly 72% specificity, a median of 6.5 months before onset.

TCR beta CDR3 regions were amplified from RNA transcripts. The first round of RT-PCR for the TCR CDR3 was performed with the HTBI primer set and the Qiagen OneStep RT-PCR kit. The libraries were constructed in a second round of multiplex PCR and then size-selected and purified. The libraries were sequenced on an Illumina HiSeq2000 using paired-end 100 bp reads. In the authors' own workflow: Raw data were processed with SOAPnuke, discarding reads with adapters, uncalled bases, mean Phred below 15, or no exact constant-primer or identifier match. COPE v1.2.5 was used to merge high-quality paired reads, and clonotypes were defined as unique nucleotide sequences. Clonotypes were aligned to IMGT TRBV, TRBD and TRBJ reference segments using MiTCR v1.1. Only V-J combinations with frequency above 0.0001, covering roughly 99% of repertoires, were analysed. A TCS score was defined as the ratio of F50 (clonal expansion) to E x V (chaos), with BLOSUM62-based TCRdist applied between CDR3 peptides within each V-J. Welch's t-statistics and random forest reduced 500 to 550 V-J features to 10 to 15, which were used in a naive Bayes classifier (R e1071). TCRdb reanalyzed the raw reads on its own, using fastp at Q25 for trimming and MiXCR for clone calling, and kept in-frame beta chains. Every distinct CDR3 protein forms one entry, paired with its most common genes and DNA. The V and J calls were determined by TCRdb, not by the authors. This sample comprises roughly 600,000 distinct CDR3 sequences, roughly 15% of them detected only once. Jointly, the top ten make up under 15% of the sample.

Moderately to severely active disease, a Clinical Activity Score of at least 3, a NOSPECS grade of at least 4, and a duration under 3 months were present in ophthalmopathy patients. Patients with uncontrolled infections, other autoimmune diseases, pregnancy or lactation were excluded. Clinical symptoms, serum thyroxine and TRAb, thyroid ultrasound, and orbital computed tomography formed the basis for the diagnoses. PBMCs were isolated from about 10 ml of fresh peripheral blood by Ficoll-Paque density gradient centrifugation. Total RNA was extracted with Trizol reagent, and quality was checked on an Agilent 2100 Bioanalyzer. Trimming removed 4 bases from V and 0 bases from J, leaving 13 bases between the germline ends. CDR1 and CDR2 were assigned from the germline V gene (reference sequence) as DFQATT and SNEGSKA. Including the terminal cysteine and phenylalanine, the CDR3 comprises 14 residues. Only the CDR3 DNA is retained, 42 bases long and in frame from the first base.

The sample consisted of blood. The clonotype comes from a woman between 45 and 60 years old with Graves' ophthalmopathy. The chain uses TRBV20-1 and TRBJ2-7; a weak D assignment points to TRBD1 (6 bases agree). CDR3 protein: CSATRDIDSYEQYF. The nucleotides read TGCAGTGCTACCCGGGACATCGACTCCTACGAGCAGTACTTC.